This T cell receptor (beta chain) was captured by sequencing in a study of identical twins. All donors comprised healthy Caucasians. The length of the CDR3 is 14 residues. The V and J ends lost 5 bases and 2 bases, in that order; junction bases with no gene match: 5. Germline values: CDR1 SEHNR, CDR2 FQNEAQ (reference sequence). One entry per CDR3 protein results from TCRdb running MiXCR on the 5' RACE reads. The top ten clones hold more than 12% of a sample with around 250,000 distinct CDR3 sequences, 6.5% of them seen once. This same sample was also taken into another study, of T cells expressing NK-cell markers. That source reports: In about 6 donors, dominant CD3+CD56+NKG2C+ clones formed about 1.0-7.5% of CD8+ cells.

The sample taken for sequencing was CD8+ T cells sorted from blood. The rearrangement links TRBV7-9 to TRBJ2-7; 8 positions match TRBD2. This clonotype was sampled from a woman younger than 30 in good health. As DNA, the CDR3 is TGTGCCAGCAGCGAGATAGCGGGGCCCTACGAGCAGTACTTC. Translated, it gives CASSEIAGPYEQYF.